This TCR beta chain was sequenced during a study of cytomegalovirus exposure and HLA in healthy donors. General study points: In vitro checks showed that a few CMV-associated chains really do target CMV antigens. Altogether, 170 or so TCR beta chains were recorded as cytomegalovirus-associated. The availability of immune exposure information extended only to CMV serostatus. Most TCR sequences showed up rarely, but some public TCRs showed up in many donors.

The CDR3 has 14 residues. Germline loops: CDR1 LGHNA, CDR2 YNFKEQ. Trimming took off 1 base at V and 4 bases at J, with 11 bases between the two ends. PCR was performed using 60 Vbeta and 13 Jbeta primers. TCRdb keeps only in-frame clones here, not all; method: immunoSEQ multiplex PCR. There are approximately 35,000 clones in the sample; 55% to 80% occur only once, and around 10% lies in the top ten. As regards this clone: Its specificity is not known.

Material: PBMCs. The TCR comes from a man aged 35 to 55 in good health and CMV-seropositive. The chain combines TRBV4-2 with TRBJ2-7; D perhaps matches TRBD1 (5 bases). For the CDR3, the DNA is TGTGCCAGCAGCCAAGCTGACAGAGCATACGAGCAGTACTTC. The encoded protein is CASSQADRAYEQYF.